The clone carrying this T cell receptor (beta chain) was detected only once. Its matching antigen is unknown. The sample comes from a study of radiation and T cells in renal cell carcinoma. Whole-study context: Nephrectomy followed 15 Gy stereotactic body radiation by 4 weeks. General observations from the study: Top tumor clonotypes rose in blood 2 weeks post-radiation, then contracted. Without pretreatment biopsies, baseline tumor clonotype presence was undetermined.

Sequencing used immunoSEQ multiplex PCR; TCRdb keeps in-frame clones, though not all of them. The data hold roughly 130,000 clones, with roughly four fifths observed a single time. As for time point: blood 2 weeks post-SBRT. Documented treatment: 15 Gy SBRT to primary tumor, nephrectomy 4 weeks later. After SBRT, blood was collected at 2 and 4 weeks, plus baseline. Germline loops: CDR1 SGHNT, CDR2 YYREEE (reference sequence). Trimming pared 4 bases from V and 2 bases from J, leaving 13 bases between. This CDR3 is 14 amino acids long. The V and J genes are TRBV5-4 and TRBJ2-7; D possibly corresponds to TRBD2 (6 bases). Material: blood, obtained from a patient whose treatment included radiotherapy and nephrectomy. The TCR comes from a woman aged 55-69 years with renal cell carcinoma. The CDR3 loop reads CASSPSTGAYEQYF. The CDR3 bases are TGTGCCAGCAGCCCCTCAACGGGAGCCTACGAGCAGTACTTC.